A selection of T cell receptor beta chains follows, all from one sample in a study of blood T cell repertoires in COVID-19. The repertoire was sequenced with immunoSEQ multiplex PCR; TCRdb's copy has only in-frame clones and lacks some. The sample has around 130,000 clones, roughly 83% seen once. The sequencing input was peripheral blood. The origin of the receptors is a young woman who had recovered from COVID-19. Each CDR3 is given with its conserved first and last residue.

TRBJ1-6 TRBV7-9 CASRRSDVSPLHF
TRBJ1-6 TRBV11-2 CASSNRDSNNSPLHF
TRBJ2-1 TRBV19 CASSITLTSSYNEQFF
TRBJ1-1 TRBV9 CASSVDGAQNTEAFF
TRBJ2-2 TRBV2 CASNEMEGGELFF
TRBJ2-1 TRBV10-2 CASQLAGGLFF
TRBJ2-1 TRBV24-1 CATSDPGYNEQFF
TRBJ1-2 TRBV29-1 CSVEVARAGGARGYTF
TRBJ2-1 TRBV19 CASSETPEASGSYNEQFF
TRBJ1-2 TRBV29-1 CSAGQDYGYTF
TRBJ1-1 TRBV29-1 CSVDGLRGYTEAFF
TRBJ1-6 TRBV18 CASSPDRDNSPLHF
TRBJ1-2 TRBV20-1 CSGHSQYGYTF
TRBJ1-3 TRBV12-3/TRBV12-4 CASSFYSGNTIYF
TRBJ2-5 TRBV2 CASTRLSGGTQYF
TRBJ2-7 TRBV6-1 CASSEAGGWGSYEQYF
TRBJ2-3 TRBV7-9 CASSSHLERGGTDTQYF
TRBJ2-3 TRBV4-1 CASSHTGDDTQYF
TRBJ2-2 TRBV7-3 CASSLLGSNTGELFF
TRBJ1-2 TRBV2 CASTRIGSYGYTF
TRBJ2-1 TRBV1 CTSREASGLCSYNEQFF
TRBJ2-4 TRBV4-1 CASSQDPGAAKNIQYF
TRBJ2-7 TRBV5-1 CASSLKPGQSYYEQYF
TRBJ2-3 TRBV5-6 CASSFGLAGGWGTDTQYF
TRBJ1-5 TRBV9 CASGFGQINQPQHF
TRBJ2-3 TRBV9 CASTSPLAGGTDTQYF
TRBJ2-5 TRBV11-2 CASSYGTAQETQYF
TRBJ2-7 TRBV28 CASTLSGTSLYEQYF
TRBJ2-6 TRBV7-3 CASSLTLSSGANVLTF
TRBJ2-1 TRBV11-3 CASSLGTTYNEQFF
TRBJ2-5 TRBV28 CASSSPGTGVDETQYF
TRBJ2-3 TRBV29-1 CSVIGLAGAPWTTDTQYF
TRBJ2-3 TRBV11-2 CASSEERGRADTQYF
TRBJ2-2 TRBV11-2 CASLPIKDRVGNTGELFF
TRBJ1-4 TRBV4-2 CASSQDWETPGSPVF
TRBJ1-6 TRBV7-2 CASSTYRGFMTLHF
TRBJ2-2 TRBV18 CASSPQGAAGELFF
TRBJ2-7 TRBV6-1 CASSEGAGGEQYF
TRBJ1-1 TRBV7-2 CASSLVGGPVSEAFF
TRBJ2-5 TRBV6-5 CASKPPGLAGETQYF
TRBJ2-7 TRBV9 CASSVGGGRAVEQYF
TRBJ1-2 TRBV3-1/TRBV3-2 CASSQERGPHGYTF
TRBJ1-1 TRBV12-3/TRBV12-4 CASSYRGGTEAFF
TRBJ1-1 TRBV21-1 CASSFEKGQGHTEAFF
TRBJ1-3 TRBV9 CASSVDGGNGNTIYF
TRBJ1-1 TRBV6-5 CASSRDRAMNTEAFF
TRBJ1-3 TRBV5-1 CASSPRGSRNTIYF
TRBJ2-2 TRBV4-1 CASSPRDREATGELFF
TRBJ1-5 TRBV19 CASSIDPSQPQHF
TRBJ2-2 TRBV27 CASSRPGLASGELFF
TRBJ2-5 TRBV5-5 CASSPLGHQQETQYF
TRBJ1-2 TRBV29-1 CSVGQNYGYTF
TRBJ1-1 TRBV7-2 CASSSTRQGSTEAFF
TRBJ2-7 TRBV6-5 CASILDRGGYEQYF
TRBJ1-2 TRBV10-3 CAISTGDYGYTF
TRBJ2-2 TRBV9 CASSGGQGPNGELFF
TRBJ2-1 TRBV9 CASSLSGSWFEQFF